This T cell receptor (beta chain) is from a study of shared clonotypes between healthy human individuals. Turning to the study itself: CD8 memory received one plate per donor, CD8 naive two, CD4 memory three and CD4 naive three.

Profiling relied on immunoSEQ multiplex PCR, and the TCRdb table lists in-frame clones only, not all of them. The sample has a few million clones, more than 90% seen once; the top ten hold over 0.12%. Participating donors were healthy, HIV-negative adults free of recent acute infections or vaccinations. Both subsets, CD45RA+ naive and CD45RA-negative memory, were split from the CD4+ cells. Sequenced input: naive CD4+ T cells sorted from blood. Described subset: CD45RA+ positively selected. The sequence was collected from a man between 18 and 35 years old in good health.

Written as DNA, the CDR3 is TGTGCCACCGGGGCTGACAGGGGGATCGGCACAGATACGCAGTATTTT. Encoded protein: CATGADRGIGTDTQYF. The chain couples TRBV15 to TRBJ2-3; 9 nucleotides align to TRBD1. The germline CDR1 and CDR2 sequences are LNHNV and YYDKDF (reference sequence). The CDR3 has 16 amino acids. J was trimmed by 1 base and V by 8 bases; bases with no gene match: 10.